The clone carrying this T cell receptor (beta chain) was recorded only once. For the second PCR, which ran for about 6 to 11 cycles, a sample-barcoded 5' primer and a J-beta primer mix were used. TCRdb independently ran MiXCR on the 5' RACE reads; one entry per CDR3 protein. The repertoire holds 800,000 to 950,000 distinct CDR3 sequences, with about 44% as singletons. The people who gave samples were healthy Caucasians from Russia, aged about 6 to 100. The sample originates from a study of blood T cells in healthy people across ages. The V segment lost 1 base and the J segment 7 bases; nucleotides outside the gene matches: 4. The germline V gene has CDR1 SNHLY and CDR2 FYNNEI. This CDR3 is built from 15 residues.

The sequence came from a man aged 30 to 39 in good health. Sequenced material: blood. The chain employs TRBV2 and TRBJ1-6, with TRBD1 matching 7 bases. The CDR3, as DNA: TGTGCCAGCAGTGAAGAAGGGGGCAGAAATTCACCCCTCCACTTT. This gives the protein CASSEEGGRNSPLHF.